This is a list of T cell receptor beta chains from one sample in a study of OX40 agonist ivuxolimab in advanced cancers. Generated by immunoSEQ multiplex PCR, the TCRdb table keeps only in-frame clones and is missing some. The sample consists of 45,000 to 60,000 clones, roughly 80% of them appearing once. This material consisted of CD4+ or CD8+ T cells sorted from blood, taken in a trial of the OX40 agonist ivuxolimab. Source of these receptors: an adult with an advanced solid tumor such as melanoma, head and neck, liver or kidney cancer. CDR3s include the opening cysteine and the closing phenylalanine or tryptophan. The order of the fields is D gene, J gene, clone size, V gene, CDR3 DNA, CDR3 protein. D genes are given only for firm matches. Rows give clone size only sometimes, using once, few, many, or a class for an expanded clone.

NA | TRBJ2-5 | NA | TRBV12-2 | TGTGCAAGTCGCTTAGGTGGGAGGGCGTACCAAGAGACCCAGTACTTC | CASRLGGRAYQETQYF
NA | TRBJ2-3 | NA | TRBV5-1 | TGCGCCAGCAGCTTGGGGACCCTCACAGATACGCAGTATTTT | CASSLGTLTDTQYF
TRBD2 | TRBJ2-1 | few | TRBV7-2 | TGTGCCAGCAGCTTAAAGCGGGACCCTTACAATGAGCAGTTCTTC | CASSLKRDPYNEQFF
TRBD2 | TRBJ2-7 | once | TRBV5-6 | TGTGCCAGCAACTCCCGTCGGGCTAGCGGATTCTACGAGCAGTACTTC | CASNSRRASGFYEQYF
NA | TRBJ2-1 | NA | TRBV5-4 | TGTGCCAGCAGCTTGGCCAGGGAAGGAGGCAATGAGCAGTTCTTC | CASSLAREGGNEQFF
TRBD1 | TRBJ2-5 | NA | TRBV6-1 | TGTGCCAGCAGTGTGGGACAGGGGACAGAGACCCAGTACTTC | CASSVGQGTETQYF
TRBD1 | TRBJ1-6 | many | TRBV6-6 | TGTGCCAGCAGTTTGGACAGGGGTAATTCACCCCTCCACTTT | CASSLDRGNSPLHF
NA | TRBJ2-2 | NA | TRBV19 | TGTGCCTCGCGGCGGGGTAACACCGGGGAGCTGTTTTTT | CASRRGNTGELFF
TRBD2 | TRBJ2-2 | once | TRBV18 | TGTGCCAGCTCGTCCTCCGTAATAGCGGGGCTGAACACCGGGGAGCTGTTTTTT | CASSSSVIAGLNTGELFF
NA | TRBJ2-1 | NA | TRBV2 | TGTGCCAGCACCTACAGCACCTACAATGAGCAGTTCTTC | CASTYSTYNEQFF
TRBD1 | TRBJ1-1 | NA | TRBV6-5 | TGTGCCAGCAGTGACAGGGCAAACACTGAAGCTTTCTTT | CASSDRANTEAFF
NA | TRBJ2-3 | NA | TRBV10-3 | TGTGCCATCAGTCCCCACACAGATACGCAGTATTTT | CAISPHTDTQYF
NA | TRBJ2-7 | NA | TRBV5-1 | TGCGCCAGCAGCCCGGGGCAGGAAGGGGTCTACGAGCAGTACTTC | CASSPGQEGVYEQYF
NA | TRBJ1-2 | NA | TRBV7-9 | TGTGCCAGCAGCTCAGTGGCCGGCTACACCTTC | CASSSVAGYTF
TRBD1 | TRBJ1-5 | once | TRBV5-1 | TGCGCCAGCAGCTTGGAGGCAGGGGGAAGGCAGCCCCAGCATTTT | CASSLEAGGRQPQHF
NA | TRBJ2-7 | NA | TRBV7-3 | TGTGCCAGCAGCTTACAAGCGGGCTTCTACTACGAGCAGTACTTC | CASSLQAGFYYEQYF
TRBD2 | TRBJ2-1 | NA | TRBV2 | TGTGCCAGCCTCCCTCGACTAGCGGGGGGCAATGAGCAGTTCTTC | CASLPRLAGGNEQFF
TRBD2 | TRBJ2-3 | NA | TRBV19 | TGTGCCAGTAGAAGACTAGCGGGAAGAACTAGCACAGATACGCAGTATTTT | CASRRLAGRTSTDTQYF
NA | TRBJ2-2 | NA | TRBV16 | TGTGCCAGCAGCCAGCCGGCTAACACCGGGGAGCTGTTTTTT | CASSQPANTGELFF
NA | TRBJ1-2 | NA | TRBV7-9 | TGTGCCAGCAGCTTAGCCGACGGCTATGGCTACACCTTC | CASSLADGYGYTF
NA | TRBJ2-5 | NA | TRBV9 | TGTGCCAGCAGCGTAGAAGGTCTGGCGAGGGAGACCCAGTACTTC | CASSVEGLARETQYF
NA | TRBJ2-6 | NA | TRBV14 | TGTGCCAGCAGCCAAGGGGGTTCTGGGGCCAACGTCCTGACTTTC | CASSQGGSGANVLTF
NA | TRBJ1-2 | NA | TRBV30 | TGTGCCTGGTCGAACCAGCAAACCTATGGCTACACCTTC | CAWSNQQTYGYTF
NA | TRBJ2-7 | few | TRBV4-1 | TGCGCCAGCAGCAAAGGCGCCCTTAGGGGGTTTGGCGAGCAGTACTTC | CASSKGALRGFGEQYF
TRBD2 | TRBJ2-3 | few | TRBV2 | TGTGCCAGCACCAACGGGGGGGACACAGATACGCAGTATTTT | CASTNGGDTDTQYF
NA | TRBJ1-3 | once | TRBV5-1 | TGCGCCAGCAGCCCAACGGGACCGTTTTCTGGAAACACCATATATTTT | CASSPTGPFSGNTIYF
TRBD1 | TRBJ2-2 | NA | TRBV19 | TGTGCCAGTTCTGGAAGAGCAGGGGGCTACACCGGGGAGCTGTTTTTT | CASSGRAGGYTGELFF
NA | TRBJ2-2 | few | TRBV7-9 | TGTGCCAGCAGCTTATCATCAGCTGACACCGGGGAGCTGTTTTTT | CASSLSSADTGELFF
TRBD1 | TRBJ1-1 | once | TRBV6-6 | TGTGCCAGCACCCTTCAGGGGGGTGAAGCTTTCTTT | CASTLQGGEAFF
TRBD1 | TRBJ1-3 | NA | TRBV6-6 | TGTGCCAGCAGTTACGGGGACAGGGTTGGTAACACCATATATTTT | CASSYGDRVGNTIYF
TRBD2 | TRBJ2-1 | NA | TRBV10-1 | TGCGCCAGCAGTGTAGCGGGGGGGCCCTACAATGAGCAGTTCTTC | CASSVAGGPYNEQFF
NA | TRBJ1-1 | NA | TRBV6-1 | TGTGCCAGCAGACTACAGAACACTGAAGCTTTCTTT | CASRLQNTEAFF
NA | TRBJ2-1 | NA | TRBV18 | TGTGCCAGCTCACCACCGAATGTTGCGGTAATGCACAATGAGCAGTTCTTC | CASSPPNVAVMHNEQFF
NA | TRBJ2-2 | NA | TRBV5-1 | TGCGCCAGCAGCTTGTTCCCCAGGTTACGGACCGGGGAGCTGTTTTTT | CASSLFPRLRTGELFF
TRBD2 | TRBJ2-2 | NA | TRBV15 | TGTGCCACCAGCAGGATCAGCGGGATCGACACCGGGGAGCTGTTTTTT | CATSRISGIDTGELFF
TRBD1 | TRBJ1-1 | NA | TRBV14 | TGTGCCAGCAGCACGACAGGGGGCGCGGCTGAAGCTTTCTTT | CASSTTGGAAEAFF
NA | TRBJ1-3 | NA | TRBV30 | TGTGGTGGGGCGCCCTCTGGAAACACCATATATTTT | CGGAPSGNTIYF
TRBD2 | TRBJ2-1 | NA | TRBV27 | TGTGCCAGCAGTTTCTTCAGGGCTAGCGGGAGGGCGATGGGGAATGAGCAGTTCTTC | CASSFFRASGRAMGNEQFF
NA | TRBJ2-3 | NA | TRBV6-6 | TGTGCCAGCACGGACAGACCCACAGATACGCAGTATTTT | CASTDRPTDTQYF
TRBD2 | TRBJ2-5 | NA | TRBV6-1 | TGTGCCAGCAGCCCCGGGACTAGGGAAGAGACCCAGTACTTC | CASSPGTREETQYF
NA | TRBJ2-1 | NA | TRBV7-9 | TGTGCCAGCAGCCCCTGGGAGGTTGAGCAGTTCTTC | CASSPWEVEQFF